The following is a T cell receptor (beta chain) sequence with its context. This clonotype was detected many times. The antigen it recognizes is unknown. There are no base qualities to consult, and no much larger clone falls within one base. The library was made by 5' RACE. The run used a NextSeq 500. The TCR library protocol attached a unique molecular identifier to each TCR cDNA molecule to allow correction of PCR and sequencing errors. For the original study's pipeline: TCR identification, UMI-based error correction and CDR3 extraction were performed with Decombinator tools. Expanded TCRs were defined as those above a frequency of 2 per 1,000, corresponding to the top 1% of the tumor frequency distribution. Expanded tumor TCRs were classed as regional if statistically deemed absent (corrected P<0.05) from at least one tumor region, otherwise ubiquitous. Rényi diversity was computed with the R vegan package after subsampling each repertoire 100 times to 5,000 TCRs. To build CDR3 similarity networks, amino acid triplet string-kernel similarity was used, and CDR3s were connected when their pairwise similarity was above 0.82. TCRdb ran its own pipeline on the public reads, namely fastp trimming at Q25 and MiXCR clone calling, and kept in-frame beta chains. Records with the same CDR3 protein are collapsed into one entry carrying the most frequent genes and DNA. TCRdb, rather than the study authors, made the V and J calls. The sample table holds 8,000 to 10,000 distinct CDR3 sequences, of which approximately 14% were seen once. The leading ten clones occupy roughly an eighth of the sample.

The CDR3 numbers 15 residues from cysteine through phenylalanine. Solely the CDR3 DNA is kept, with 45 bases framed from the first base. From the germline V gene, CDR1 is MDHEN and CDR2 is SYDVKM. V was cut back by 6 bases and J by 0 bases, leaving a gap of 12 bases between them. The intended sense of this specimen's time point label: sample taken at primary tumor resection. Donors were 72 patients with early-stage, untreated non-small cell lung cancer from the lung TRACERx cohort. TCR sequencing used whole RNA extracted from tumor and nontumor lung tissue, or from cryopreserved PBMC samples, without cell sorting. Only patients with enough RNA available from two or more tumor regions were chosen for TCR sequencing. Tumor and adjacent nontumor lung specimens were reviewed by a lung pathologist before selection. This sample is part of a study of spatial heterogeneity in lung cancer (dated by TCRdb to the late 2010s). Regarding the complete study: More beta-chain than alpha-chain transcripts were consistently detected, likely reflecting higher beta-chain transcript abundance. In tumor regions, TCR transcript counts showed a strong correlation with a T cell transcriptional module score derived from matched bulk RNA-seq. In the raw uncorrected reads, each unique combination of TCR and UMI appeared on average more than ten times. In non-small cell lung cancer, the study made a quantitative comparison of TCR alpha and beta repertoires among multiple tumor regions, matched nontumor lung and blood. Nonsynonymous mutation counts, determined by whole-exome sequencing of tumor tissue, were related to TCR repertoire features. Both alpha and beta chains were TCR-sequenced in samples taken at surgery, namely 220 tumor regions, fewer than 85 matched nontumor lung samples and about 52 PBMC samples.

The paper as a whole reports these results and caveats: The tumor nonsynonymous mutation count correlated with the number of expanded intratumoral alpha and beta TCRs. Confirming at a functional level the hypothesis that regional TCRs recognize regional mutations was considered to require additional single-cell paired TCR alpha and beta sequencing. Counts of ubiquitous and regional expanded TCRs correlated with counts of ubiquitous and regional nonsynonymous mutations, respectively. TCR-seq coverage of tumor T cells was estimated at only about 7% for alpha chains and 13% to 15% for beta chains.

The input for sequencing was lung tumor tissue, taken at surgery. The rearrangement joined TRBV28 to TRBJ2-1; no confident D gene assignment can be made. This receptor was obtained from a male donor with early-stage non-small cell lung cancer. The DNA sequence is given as TGTGCCAGCAGCCGGAGTGGTCGCTCCTACAATGAGCAGTTCTTC. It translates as CASSRSGRSYNEQFF.